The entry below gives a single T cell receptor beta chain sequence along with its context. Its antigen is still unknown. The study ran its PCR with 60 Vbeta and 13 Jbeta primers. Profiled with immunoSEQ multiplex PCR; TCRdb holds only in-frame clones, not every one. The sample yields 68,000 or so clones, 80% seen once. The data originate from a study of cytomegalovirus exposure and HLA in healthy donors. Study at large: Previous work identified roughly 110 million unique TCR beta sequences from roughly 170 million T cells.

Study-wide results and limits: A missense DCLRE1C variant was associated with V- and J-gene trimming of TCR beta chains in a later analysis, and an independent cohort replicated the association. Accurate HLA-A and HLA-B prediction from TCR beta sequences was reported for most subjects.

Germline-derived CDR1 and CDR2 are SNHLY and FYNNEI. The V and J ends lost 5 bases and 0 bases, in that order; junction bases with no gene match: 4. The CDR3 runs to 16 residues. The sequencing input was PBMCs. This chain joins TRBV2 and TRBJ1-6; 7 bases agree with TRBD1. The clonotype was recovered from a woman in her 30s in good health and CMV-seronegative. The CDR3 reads CASSTGQSSYNSPLHF. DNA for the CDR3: TGTGCCAGCAGTACGGGACAGAGCTCCTATAATTCACCCCTCCACTTT.